Listed below are T cell receptor beta chains from one sample, sequenced in a study of cytomegalovirus exposure and HLA in healthy donors. Assay used: immunoSEQ multiplex PCR; TCRdb lists only in-frame clones, some missing. This table has approximately 150,000 clones, over 65% appearing once. Sequencing was performed on PBMCs. These receptor sequences come from a woman aged 40 to 50 in good health and CMV-seropositive. Both conserved end residues are part of each CDR3. Each record gives: J gene, V gene, D gene, clone size, CDR3 protein, CDR3 DNA. The D gene is left open where the match is weak. Clone size, where shown, is once, few, many, or a class for clones that have expanded.

J gene: TRBJ2-7; V gene: TRBV7-9; D gene: -; clone size: -; CDR3 protein: CSSSLITYEQYF; CDR3 DNA: TGTTCCAGCAGCTTAATCACTTACGAGCAGTACTTC
J gene: TRBJ2-3; V gene: TRBV7-3; D gene: -; clone size: few; CDR3 protein: CASRLGQTTDTQYF; CDR3 DNA: TGTGCCAGCAGACTTGGACAGACAACAGATACGCAGTATTTT
J gene: TRBJ2-7; V gene: TRBV28; D gene: -; clone size: -; CDR3 protein: CASSLQTYEQYF; CDR3 DNA: TGTGCCAGCAGTTTACAGACCTACGAGCAGTACTTC
J gene: TRBJ2-1; V gene: TRBV7-8; D gene: -; clone size: -; CDR3 protein: CASSFGGSYNEQFF; CDR3 DNA: TGTGCCAGCAGCTTCGGAGGGTCCTACAATGAGCAGTTCTTC
J gene: TRBJ1-1; V gene: TRBV10-1; D gene: -; clone size: few; CDR3 protein: CASSARTSVYTEAFF; CDR3 DNA: TGCGCCAGCAGTGCAAGGACATCCGTTTACACTGAAGCTTTCTTT
J gene: TRBJ2-1; V gene: TRBV7-2; D gene: TRBD1; clone size: -; CDR3 protein: CASSADRSYYNEQFF; CDR3 DNA: TGTGCCAGCAGCGCGGACAGGTCGTACTACAATGAGCAGTTCTTC
J gene: TRBJ2-5; V gene: TRBV27; D gene: TRBD1; clone size: -; CDR3 protein: CASSFRTGQETQYF; CDR3 DNA: TGTGCCAGCAGCTTTCGGACAGGGCAAGAGACCCAGTACTTC
J gene: TRBJ2-2; V gene: TRBV28; D gene: -; clone size: -; CDR3 protein: CASSINPGTNTGELFF; CDR3 DNA: TGTGCCAGCAGCATAAATCCGGGGACAAACACCGGGGAGCTGTTTTTT
J gene: TRBJ2-3; V gene: TRBV7-2; D gene: -; clone size: -; CDR3 protein: CASSLLGGPASTDTQYF; CDR3 DNA: TGTGCCAGCAGCTTACTAGGGGGACCCGCTAGCACAGATACGCAGTATTTT
J gene: TRBJ2-3; V gene: TRBV7-2; D gene: -; clone size: -; CDR3 protein: CASSLARLYSRDTQYF; CDR3 DNA: TGTGCCAGCAGCTTAGCGCGTCTTTACTCCCGAGATACGCAGTATTTT
J gene: TRBJ1-2; V gene: TRBV13; D gene: TRBD1; clone size: -; CDR3 protein: CASSLDPQGLLSYGYTF; CDR3 DNA: TGTGCCAGCAGCTTAGACCCACAGGGGTTGTTGAGCTATGGCTACACCTTC
J gene: TRBJ1-2; V gene: TRBV7-2; D gene: -; clone size: -; CDR3 protein: CASSRRVSVGGYTF; CDR3 DNA: TGTGCCAGCAGCCGCAGGGTCTCCGTGGGAGGCTACACCTTC
J gene: TRBJ2-6; V gene: TRBV5-1; D gene: TRBD1; clone size: -; CDR3 protein: CASSAQGTGRSGANVLTF; CDR3 DNA: TGCGCCAGCAGCGCGCAGGGGACAGGGAGGTCTGGGGCCAACGTCCTGACTTTC
J gene: TRBJ1-1; V gene: TRBV19; D gene: -; clone size: -; CDR3 protein: CASSPLSGNTEAFF; CDR3 DNA: TGTGCCAGTAGTCCTCTTTCAGGGAACACTGAAGCTTTCTTT
J gene: TRBJ2-2; V gene: TRBV6-1; D gene: -; clone size: -; CDR3 protein: CASRRTPNTGELFF; CDR3 DNA: TGTGCCAGCAGGCGGACTCCGAACACCGGGGAGCTGTTTTTT
J gene: TRBJ1-5; V gene: TRBV28; D gene: -; clone size: -; CDR3 protein: CASNRYGTFQPQHF; CDR3 DNA: TGTGCCAGCAACAGGTACGGGACTTTTCAGCCCCAGCATTTT
J gene: TRBJ2-7; V gene: TRBV7-9; D gene: -; clone size: -; CDR3 protein: CASSPPRNYEQYF; CDR3 DNA: TGTGCCAGCAGCCCCCCCAGAAACTACGAGCAGTACTTC
J gene: TRBJ1-4; V gene: TRBV4-1; D gene: -; clone size: -; CDR3 protein: CASSQEGSGFREKLFF; CDR3 DNA: TGCGCCAGCAGCCAAGAGGGGTCGGGGTTTCGGGAAAAACTGTTTTTT
J gene: TRBJ1-5; V gene: TRBV6-5; D gene: -; clone size: -; CDR3 protein: CASRSLGASNQPQNF; CDR3 DNA: TGTGCCAGCAGGTCCCTGGGTGCTAGCAATCAGCCCCAGAATTTT
J gene: TRBJ1-1; V gene: TRBV25-1; D gene: TRBD1; clone size: -; CDR3 protein: CASSEKDRGNPEAFF; CDR3 DNA: TGTGCCAGCAGTGAAAAGGACAGGGGGAACCCTGAAGCTTTCTTT
J gene: TRBJ2-1; V gene: TRBV28; D gene: -; clone size: -; CDR3 protein: CATIGGSPPREQFF; CDR3 DNA: TGTGCCACTATTGGCGGTTCCCCTCCGAGGGAGCAGTTCTTC
J gene: TRBJ2-7; V gene: TRBV20-1; D gene: TRBD2; clone size: -; CDR3 protein: CSWGGSEQYF; CDR3 DNA: TGCAGTTGGGGGGGTAGCGAGCAGTACTTC
J gene: TRBJ2-1; V gene: TRBV2; D gene: -; clone size: -; CDR3 protein: CASSEEASPFF; CDR3 DNA: TGTGCCAGCAGTGAGGAGGCCTCCCCGTTCTTC
J gene: TRBJ2-3; V gene: TRBV7-3; D gene: TRBD1; clone size: few; CDR3 protein: CASSLGQGTDTQYF; CDR3 DNA: TGTGCCAGCAGCTTAGGACAGGGGACAGATACGCAGTATTTT
J gene: TRBJ2-3; V gene: TRBV7-9; D gene: TRBD2; clone size: once; CDR3 protein: CASSFTSGRFTDTQYF; CDR3 DNA: TGTGCCAGCAGCTTTACTAGCGGGAGGTTTACAGATACGCAGTATTTT
J gene: TRBJ1-2; V gene: TRBV4-2; D gene: TRBD1; clone size: -; CDR3 protein: CASSPATGTEYGYPF; CDR3 DNA: TGTGCCAGCAGCCCTGCTACCGGGACAGAGTATGGCTACCCCTTC
J gene: TRBJ2-5; V gene: TRBV9; D gene: TRBD2; clone size: -; CDR3 protein: CASTRHGLAGQETQYF; CDR3 DNA: TGTGCCAGCACTCGGCACGGACTAGCGGGGCAAGAGACCCAGTACTTC
J gene: TRBJ1-4; V gene: TRBV6-1; D gene: -; clone size: -; CDR3 protein: CASSEAWQAEKLFF; CDR3 DNA: TGTGCCAGCAGTGAAGCGTGGCAGGCTGAAAAACTGTTTTTT